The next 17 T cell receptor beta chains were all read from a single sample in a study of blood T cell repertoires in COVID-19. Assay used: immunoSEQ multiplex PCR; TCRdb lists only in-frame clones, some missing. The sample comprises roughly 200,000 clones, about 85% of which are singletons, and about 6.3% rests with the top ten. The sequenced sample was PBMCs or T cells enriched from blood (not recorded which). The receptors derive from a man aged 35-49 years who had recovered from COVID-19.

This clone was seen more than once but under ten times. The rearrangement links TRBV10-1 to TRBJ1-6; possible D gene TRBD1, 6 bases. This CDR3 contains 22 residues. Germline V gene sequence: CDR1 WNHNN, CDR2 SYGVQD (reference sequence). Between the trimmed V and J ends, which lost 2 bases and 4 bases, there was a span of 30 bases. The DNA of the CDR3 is TGCGCCAGCAGTGAGACCCTCCTGGCCGGGCCCGACAGGTACGATTATAATTCACCCCTCCACTTT. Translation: CASSETLLAGPDRYDYNSPLHF.

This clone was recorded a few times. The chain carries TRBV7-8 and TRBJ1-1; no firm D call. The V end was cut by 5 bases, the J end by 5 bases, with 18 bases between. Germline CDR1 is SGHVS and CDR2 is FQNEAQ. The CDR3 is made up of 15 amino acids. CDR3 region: CASSIPTAGGTEAFF. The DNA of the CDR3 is TGTGCCAGCAGCATACCGACCGCGGGTGGTACTGAAGCTTTCTTT.

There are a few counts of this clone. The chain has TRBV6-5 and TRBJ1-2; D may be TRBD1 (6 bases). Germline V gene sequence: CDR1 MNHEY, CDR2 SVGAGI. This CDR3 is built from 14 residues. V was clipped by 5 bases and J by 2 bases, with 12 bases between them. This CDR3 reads CASSPLDRNYGYTF. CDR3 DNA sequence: TGTGCCAGCAGTCCTCTGGACAGAAACTATGGCTACACCTTC.

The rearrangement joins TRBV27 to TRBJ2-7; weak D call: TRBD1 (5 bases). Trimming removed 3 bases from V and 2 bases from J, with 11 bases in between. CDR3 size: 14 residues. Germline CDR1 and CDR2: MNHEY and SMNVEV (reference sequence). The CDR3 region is CASSFRGTAYEQYF. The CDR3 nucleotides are TGTGCCAGCAGTTTTAGGGGTACGGCCTACGAGCAGTACTTC.

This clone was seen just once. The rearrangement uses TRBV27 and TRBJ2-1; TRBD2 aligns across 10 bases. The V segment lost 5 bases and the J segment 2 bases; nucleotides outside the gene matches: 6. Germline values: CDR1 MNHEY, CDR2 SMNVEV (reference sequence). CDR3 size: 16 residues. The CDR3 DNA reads TGTGCCAGCAGTCCATCACTAGCGGGACCCTACAATGAGCAGTTCTTC. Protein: CASSPSLAGPYNEQFF.

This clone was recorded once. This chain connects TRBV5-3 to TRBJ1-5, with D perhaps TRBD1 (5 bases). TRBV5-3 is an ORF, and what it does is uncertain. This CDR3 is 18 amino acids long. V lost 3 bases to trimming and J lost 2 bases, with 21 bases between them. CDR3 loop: CARSSVLRGSVGNQPQHF. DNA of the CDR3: TGTGCCAGAAGCTCCGTCCTGCGGGGGAGTGTTGGCAATCAGCCCCAGCATTTT.

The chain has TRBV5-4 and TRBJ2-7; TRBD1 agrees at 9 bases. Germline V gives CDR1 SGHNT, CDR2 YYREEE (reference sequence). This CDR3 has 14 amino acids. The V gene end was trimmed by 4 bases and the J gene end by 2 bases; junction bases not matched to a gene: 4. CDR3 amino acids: CASSPGQGPYEQYF. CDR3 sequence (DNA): TGTGCCAGCAGCCCAGGACAGGGGCCCTACGAGCAGTACTTC.

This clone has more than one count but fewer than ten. CDR3 protein: CASSFGLQGLSGNTIYF. In nucleotides, the CDR3 is TGTGCCAGCAGCTTCGGCCTACAGGGGTTATCTGGAAACACCATATATTTT. The chain is built from TRBV13 and TRBJ1-3, with 7 bases matching TRBD1. Trimming cost V 3 bases and J 1 base; bases outside gene matches: 9. CDR1 is PRHDT and CDR2 is FYEKMQ in the germline V gene (reference sequence). There are 17 residues in the CDR3.

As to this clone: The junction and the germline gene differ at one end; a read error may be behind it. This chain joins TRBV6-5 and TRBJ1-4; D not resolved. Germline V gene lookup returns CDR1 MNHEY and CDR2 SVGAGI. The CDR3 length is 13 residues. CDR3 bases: TGTGCCAGCAGTTACCAGACCGGGAGCCCAGAGAATTTT. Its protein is CASSYQTGSPENF.

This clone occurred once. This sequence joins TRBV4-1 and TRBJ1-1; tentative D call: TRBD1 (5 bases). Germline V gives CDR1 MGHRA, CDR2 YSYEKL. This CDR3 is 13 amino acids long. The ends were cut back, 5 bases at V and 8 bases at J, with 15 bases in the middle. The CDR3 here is CASSAAGTAEAFF. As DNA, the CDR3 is TGCGCCAGCAGCGCCGCGGGGACTGCAGAAGCTTTCTTT.

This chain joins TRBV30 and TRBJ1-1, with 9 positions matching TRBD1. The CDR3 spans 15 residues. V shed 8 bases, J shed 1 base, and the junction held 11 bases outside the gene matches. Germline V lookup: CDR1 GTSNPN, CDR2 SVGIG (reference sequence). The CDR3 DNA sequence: TGTGCCGGCTATAAACAGGGGGCGAGGAACACTGAAGCTTTCTTT. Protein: CAGYKQGARNTEAFF.

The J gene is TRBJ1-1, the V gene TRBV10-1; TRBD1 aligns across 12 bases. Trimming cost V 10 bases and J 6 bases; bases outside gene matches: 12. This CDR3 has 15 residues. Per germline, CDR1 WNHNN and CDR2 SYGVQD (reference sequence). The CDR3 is CATSRGTGGEAEAFF. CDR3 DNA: TGCGCCACTTCTCGGGGGACAGGGGGCGAGGCTGAAGCTTTCTTT.

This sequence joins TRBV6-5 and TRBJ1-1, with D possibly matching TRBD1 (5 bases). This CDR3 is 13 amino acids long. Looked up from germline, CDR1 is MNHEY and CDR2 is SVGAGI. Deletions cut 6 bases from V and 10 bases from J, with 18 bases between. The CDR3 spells CASRRKGIGGAFF. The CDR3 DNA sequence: TGTGCCAGCAGGCGGAAGGGGATTGGTGGAGCTTTCTTT.

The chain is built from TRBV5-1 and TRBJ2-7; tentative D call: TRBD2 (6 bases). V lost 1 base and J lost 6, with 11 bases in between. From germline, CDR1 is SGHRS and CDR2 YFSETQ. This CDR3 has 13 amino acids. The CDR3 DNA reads TGCGCCAGCAGCTTGTCGGGGGACGGCGAGCAGTACTTC. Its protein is CASSLSGDGEQYF.

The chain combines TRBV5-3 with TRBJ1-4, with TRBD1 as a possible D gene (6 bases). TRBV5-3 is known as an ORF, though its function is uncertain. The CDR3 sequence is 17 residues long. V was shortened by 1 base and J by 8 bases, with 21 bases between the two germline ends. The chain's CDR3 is CARSLTYISRGGEKLFF. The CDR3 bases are TGTGCCAGAAGCTTGACCTATATATCCAGGGGTGGGGAAAAACTGTTTTTT.

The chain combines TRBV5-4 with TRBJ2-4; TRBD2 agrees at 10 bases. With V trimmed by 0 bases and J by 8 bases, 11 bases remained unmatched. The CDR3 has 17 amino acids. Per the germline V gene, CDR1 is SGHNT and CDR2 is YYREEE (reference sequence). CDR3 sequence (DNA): TGTGCCAGCAGCTTGGCGACCTCAGCGGGGGGGGTTGACATTCAGTACTTC. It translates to CASSLATSAGGVDIQYF.

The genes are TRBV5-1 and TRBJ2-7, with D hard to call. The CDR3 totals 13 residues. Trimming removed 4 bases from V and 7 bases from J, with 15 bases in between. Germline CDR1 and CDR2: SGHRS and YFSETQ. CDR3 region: CASSIDALEEQYF. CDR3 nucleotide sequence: TGCGCCAGCAGCATCGACGCCCTAGAAGAGCAGTACTTC.